The rows below give T cell receptor beta chains drawn from one sample of a study of CD8+CD57+ T cells in acquired aplastic anemia. TCRdb independently ran MiXCR on the reads; one entry per CDR3 protein. Of hundreds of thousands of distinct CDR3 sequences in the sample, about two thirds were seen once. Source material: sorted CD4+, CD8+, or CD8+CD57+ T cells (not recorded which) from PBMCs. All receptors come from a human donor in good health, serving as a control. Each CDR3 is given with its conserved first and last residue. Fields, in order: D gene, J gene, V gene, clone size, CDR3 protein, CDR3 DNA. The D gene is left open where the match is weak. Clone size is not always given. Where it is, it says once, few, many or a class for expanded clones.

>.|TRBJ1-1|TRBV2|few
CARGGGMSTEAFF
TGTGCCAGAGGAGGGGGAATGAGCACTGAAGCTTTCTTT
>.|TRBJ2-6|TRBV2|.
CASSERGGWGRSSVAF
TGTGCCAGCAGTGAACGAGGAGGGTGGGGACGAAGCTCTGTAGCTTTC
>.|TRBJ2-7|TRBV5-1|.
CASSLVPVDRYF
TGTGCCAGCAGCTTGGTACCGGTCGATAGGTACTTC
>.|TRBJ1-3|TRBV20-1|once
CSASLRGKVYF
TGCAGTGCTAGCTTACGAGGCAAGGTATATTTT
>.|TRBJ1-3|TRBV7-8|many
CASSPDPVNTIYF
TGTGCCAGCAGCCCGGACCCGGTAAACACCATATATTTT
>.|TRBJ1-6|TRBV3-2|.
CASSPGQLGSPLHF
TGTGCCAGCAGTCCAGGACAGCTGGGTTCACCCCTCCACTTT
>.|TRBJ2-3|TRBV7-2|.
CASSQDSGTNSPLYF
TGTGCCAGCAGCCAAGATTCGGGAACAAATTCACCCCTCTATTTC
>.|TRBJ2-5|TRBV2|.
CVCSDGREETQYF
TGTGTCTGCAGTGATGGCAGGGAAGAGACCCAGTACTTC
>.|TRBJ1-2|TRBV10-3|.
CASAIRDRNGDTF
TGTGCCAGCGCGATACGGGACCGCAATGGCGACACCTTC
>.|TRBJ1-5|TRBV6-1|.
CASLTPRGSNETQHF
TGTGCCAGCTTGACCCCCCGAGGGAGCAATGAAACCCAGCATTTT
>TRBD1|TRBJ1-6|TRBV20-1|.
CSARPNRDRYNSPLHF
TGCAGTGCCAGACCGAACCGGGACAGGTATAATTCACCCCTCCACTTT
>.|TRBJ1-1|TRBV12-3/TRBV12-4|many
CASSLLEWKEAFF
TGTGCCAGCAGTTTATTGGAATGGAAGGAAGCTTTCTTT
>TRBD2|TRBJ2-3|TRBV7-8|many
CASSLVPGLATHGRTDTQYF
TGTGCCAGCAGCTTAGTACCCGGACTAGCGACCCACGGGAGAACAGATACGCAGTATTTT
>.|TRBJ1-5|TRBV27|.
CASSYSVSDQPQHF
TGTGCCAGCAGTTATTCCGTTTCCGATCAGCCCCAGCATTTT
>.|TRBJ2-2|TRBV5-1|many
CASNGGSTGELFF
TGCGCCAGCAATGGGGGGAGCACCGGGGAGCTGTTTTTT
>TRBD1|TRBJ2-5|TRBV7-9|.
CASSATGAHEAQYF
TGTGCCAGCAGTGCCACAGGGGCACACGAGGCGCAGTACTTC
>.|TRBJ2-7|TRBV5-8|.
CASSFRTLVYEQYF
TGTGCCAGCAGCTTTCGCACTTTAGTCTACGAGCAGTACTTC
>.|TRBJ1-2|TRBV20-1|once
CRPQRGASNDTF
TGCCGCCCCCAGCGCGGAGCCAGCAACGACACCTTC
>TRBD1|TRBJ1-1|TRBV2|many
CASSTGDSTEAFF
TGTGCCAGCAGCACAGGGGACAGCACTGAAGCTTTCTTT
>.|TRBJ1-1|TRBV7-9|.
CASSVKGMNSEAQF
TGTGCCAGCAGCGTAAAGGGGATGAACTCTGAAGCTCAGTTT
>.|TRBJ1-1|TRBV5-4|.
CASSPRLGTGRAEAFF
TGTGCCAGCAGCCCCCGTCTGGGGACGGGACGTGCTGAAGCTTTCTTT
>TRBD1|TRBJ2-3|TRBV5-1|once
CASSLGLPREGAYTQYF
TGTGCCAGCAGCTTAGGCTTGCCCCGAGAGGGGGCTTATACGCAGTATTTT
>.|TRBJ2-3|TRBV19|once
CASSIESGGRVGYSF
TGTGCCAGTAGTATAGAGTCGGGGGGCCGAGTTGGCTACTCCTTC
>.|TRBJ1-2|TRBV20-1|few
CYSNYGYTF
TGCTACTCTAACTATGGCTACACCTTC
>.|TRBJ2-3|TRBV5-5|.
CASNIGRAVDTQYF
TGTGCCAGCAACATCGGGCGGGCGGTAGATACGCAGTATTTT
>TRBD1|TRBJ2-7|TRBV5-1|many
CASSRGQGSTYEQYF
TGCGCCAGCAGCCGCGGACAGGGAAGTACCTACGAGCAGTACTTC
>TRBD1|TRBJ1-1|TRBV7-2|many
CASSQPTGVEAFF
TGTGCCAGCAGCCAACCGACAGGGGTTGAAGCTTTCTTT
>TRBD2|TRBJ2-7|TRBV20-1|once
CSALGGTFAEQYF
TGCAGTGCTCTCGGGGGGACCTTCGCCGAGCAGTACTTC
>.|TRBJ1-6|TRBV5-1|.
CASSWTSGRASPLHF
TGCGCCAGCAGCTGGACTAGCGGGAGGGCTTCACCCCTCCACTTT
>.|TRBJ1-5|TRBV6-2/TRBV6-3|.
CASTDVGDQPQHF
TGTGCCAGCACCGACGTCGGAGATCAGCCCCAGCATTTT
>.|TRBJ2-1|TRBV5-1|.
CASSLHALQGNEQFF
TGTGCCAGCAGCCTACATGCCCTACAGGGAAATGAGCAGTTCTTC
>TRBD1|TRBJ1-2|TRBV7-9|.
CASSSTDRAGYTF
TGTGCCAGCAGCTCGACGGACAGGGCAGGCTACACCTTC
>.|TRBJ1-4|TRBV27|few
CASSSPDPAPEKLFF
TGTGCCAGCAGTTCCCCGGACCCTGCTCCCGAAAAACTGTTTTTT
>.|TRBJ2-7|TRBV15|.
CASRRVSTYEQYF
TGTGCCAGCAGGCGGGTTTCAACCTACGAGCAGTACTTC
>.|TRBJ2-7|TRBV5-1|once
CASSSTFLWSEQYF
TGCGCCAGCAGCTCAACCTTTCTATGGAGCGAGCAGTACTTC
>.|TRBJ2-6|TRBV6-1|few
CASNRAGANVLTF
TGTGCCAGCAATCGCGCTGGGGCCAACGTCCTGACTTTC
>.|TRBJ2-7|TRBV19|many
CASRKKRDGAYEQYF
TGTGCCAGTAGGAAAAAAAGGGACGGAGCCTACGAGCAGTACTTC
>TRBD2|TRBJ2-7|TRBV10-3|.
CAISCGGAQRVYEQYF
TGTGCCATCAGTTGCGGGGGGGCGCAAAGGGTCTACGAGCAGTACTTC
>.|TRBJ1-1|TRBV29-1|.
CSVARPGPAAAFF
TGCAGCGTTGCGCGACCTGGGCCAGCCGCAGCTTTCTTT
>.|TRBJ2-7|TRBV11-1|.
CATSSGVASYEQYF
TGTGCCACCAGCAGTGGTGTGGCCTCCTACGAGCAGTACTTC
>TRBD2|TRBJ2-3|TRBV7-9|.
CASRKAGGDTQYF
TGTGCCAGCCGAAAAGCGGGGGGGGATACGCAGTATTTT
>TRBD1|TRBJ2-7|TRBV5-1|.
CASSLGQGYYYEQYF
TGCGCCAGCAGCCTGGGACAGGGGTACTACTACGAGCAGTACTTC
>.|TRBJ2-7|TRBV20-1|.
CSATDLDVRIEQYF
TGCAGTGCAACAGACTTGGACGTCCGCATCGAGCAGTACTTC
>.|TRBJ2-2|TRBV5-1|.
CASSVATGGELFF
TGCGCCAGCAGCGTAGCGACCGGCGGGGAGCTGTTTTTT
>TRBD1|TRBJ1-1|TRBV9|.
CASSVTGGAGTEAFF
TGTGCCAGCAGCGTTACAGGGGGCGCAGGAACTGAAGCTTTCTTT
>.|TRBJ1-2|TRBV2|many
CASSEGVTGYYGYTF
TGTGCCAGCAGTGAAGGCGTAACAGGGTACTATGGCTACACCTTC
>.|TRBJ1-1|TRBV11-2|.
CASTRPGTCTEAFF
TGTGCCAGCACGAGGCCGGGGACGTGCACTGAAGCTTTCTTT
>TRBD1|TRBJ2-7|TRBV4-3|.
CASSQTDRGYEQYF
TGCGCCAGCAGCCAAACGGACAGGGGCTACGAGCAGTACTTC
>.|TRBJ1-2|TRBV20-1|.
CSAKRQDCGYTF
TGCAGTGCTAAAAGACAGGATTGTGGCTACACCTTC
>.|TRBJ2-1|TRBV14|.
CASSQVTWFLTLF
TGTGCCAGCAGCCAAGTAACCTGGTTTCTGACGCTCTTC
>.|TRBJ2-7|TRBV24-1|.
CATSDVLIGRTYEQYF
TGTGCCACCAGTGATGTTTTGATCGGACGGACCTACGAGCAGTACTTC
>TRBD1|TRBJ2-7|TRBV2|medium-sized
CASSVTGNYEQYF
TGTGCCAGCAGTGTGACAGGGAACTACGAGCAGTACTTC
>TRBD1|TRBJ2-2|TRBV2|.
CASSLTGTGRIGELFF
TGTGCCAGCAGTTTAACTGGGACAGGGAGGATTGGGGAGCTGTTTTTT